Described below is a single T cell receptor (beta chain) sequence and its context. This clonotype has a handful of counts. This clone's antigen is unknown. Base-call qualities are not available, and no considerably larger clone is one nucleotide away. The receptor library was made with PCR. TCRdb names Illumina HiSeq 2500 as the instrument used. TCR library preparation used molecular barcoding, with unique molecular identifiers applied to normalize quantification of the TCRbeta repertoire. TCRdb reanalyzed the raw reads on its own, using fastp at Q25 for trimming and MiXCR for clone calling, and kept in-frame beta chains. Each CDR3 protein appears once, grouped with its most common genes and DNA. In all, the sample holds roughly 570,000 distinct CDR3 sequences, and 25% to 30% of those were seen once. 30% to 40% of the sample is taken by the ten largest. The data derive from a study of T-cell reconstitution after alpha-beta-depleted transplantation in children listed by TCRdb under 2016. Concerning the study at large: Using TCR repertoire profiling, the study quantitatively followed how T-cell immune reconstitution unfolded in children after TCRalphabeta/CD19-depleted allogeneic hematopoietic cell transplantation.

The research as a whole found: The apparently early recovery of alphabetaT-cell counts about two months after transplant reportedly depended on only several hundred rapidly expanded clones that came from non-depleted graft cells. Over the following months the frequencies of hyperexpanded clones went down, and after one year T-cell counts and TCRbeta diversity were mostly credited to newly produced T cells. In some patients, the high TCRbeta diversity seen at day 60 was put down to recipient T cells and intrathymic progenitors that had survived conditioning.

V loses 2 bases of germline sequence and J loses 4 bases, and the interval between the two ends is 9 bases. CDR1 DFQATT and CDR2 SNEGSKA are derived from the germline V gene (reference sequence). Spanning cysteine to phenylalanine, the CDR3 consists of 12 amino acids. Only the CDR3 part of the read is kept: 36 bases, read in frame from the first base. The treatment or condition label, read with the paper, signifies: allogeneic hematopoietic cell transplantation with graft depleted of TCRalphabeta T cells and CD19 B cells. TCRalphabeta/CD19-depleted allogeneic hematopoietic cell grafts were given to the transplant recipients, all of whom were children.

The specimen comprised PBMCs, sampled before TCRalphabeta/CD19-depleted stem cell transplant. This receptor chain uses TRBV20-1 and TRBJ2-7; the D gene cannot be resolved reliably. This receptor was taken from a boy under three years old with Wiskott-Aldrich syndrome, due to receive a stem cell transplant. DNA sequence: TGCAGTGCTAGAAGGCAGGAGTACGAGCAGTACTTC. Translated, it gives CSARRQEYEQYF.